The 26 T cell receptor beta chains in this list originate from one sample, sequenced in a study of blood T cells in healthy people across ages. The second PCR ran about 7 to 12 cycles with a sample-barcoded 5' primer and J-beta primers. TCRdb independently ran MiXCR on the 5' RACE reads; one entry per CDR3 protein. The repertoire has 1.2 million to 1.5 million distinct CDR3 sequences, 42% of them found once; the top ten carry roughly 7.9%. Material: blood. The receptors derive from a woman aged 18 to 35 in good health.

V and J are TRBV5-6 and TRBJ1-1; D is ambiguous. V shed 0 bases and J shed 5 bases, with 17 bases lying between them. Germline lookup yields CDR1 SGHDT and CDR2 YYEEEE. This CDR3 is 16 amino acids long. The CDR3: CASSLGQVRWVTEAFF. CDR3 nucleotide sequence: TGTGCCAGCAGCTTGGGGCAGGTTCGTTGGGTGACTGAAGCTTTCTTT.

The rearrangement links TRBV20-1 to TRBJ2-1, with 11 bases that match TRBD2. This CDR3 is built from 15 residues. The V and J ends lost 0 bases and 8 bases, in that order; junction bases with no gene match: 6. Germline V CDR1 and CDR2: DFQATT, SNEGSKA (reference sequence). The CDR3 region is CSARDWLAGGDEQFF. CDR3 DNA sequence: TGCAGTGCTAGAGATTGGCTAGCGGGAGGAGATGAGCAGTTCTTC.

The chain joins TRBV5-5 to TRBJ2-4, with TRBD2 matching over 8 bases. This CDR3 is built from 18 residues. Germline lookup yields CDR1 SGHKS and CDR2 YYEKEE (reference sequence). V was pared by 1 base and J by 0 bases, with 9 bases of the junction left unmatched. CDR3 sequence: CASSLRGRGGIAKNIQYF. The DNA of the CDR3 is TGTGCCAGCAGCTTGAGGGGCCGGGGGGGTATAGCCAAAAACATTCAGTACTTC.

The V gene is TRBV10-1, the J gene TRBJ1-1, with D possibly TRBD1 on 5 matching bases. This CDR3 contains 15 residues. Between the trimmed V and J ends, which lost 3 bases and 1 base, there was a span of 12 bases. Germline loops: CDR1 WNHNN, CDR2 SYGVQD (reference sequence). Here the CDR3 reads CASSDLLDRNTEAFF. CDR3 sequence (DNA): TGCGCCAGCAGTGATCTCCTTGACAGGAACACTGAAGCTTTCTTT.

This chain joins TRBV6-5 and TRBJ2-1; D is undetermined. The CDR3 covers 14 residues. With 2 bases removed from V and 6 bases from J, the gap between germline ends came to 11 bases. CDR1 and CDR2 (germline): MNHEY, SVGAGI. CDR3 loop: CASSYRERINEQFF. The DNA for the CDR3 is TGTGCCAGCAGTTACAGGGAAAGGATCAATGAGCAGTTCTTC.

This clonotype occurred a few times. The genes are TRBV12-5 and TRBJ2-1; D perhaps matches TRBD1 (7 bases). Germline V gene lookup returns CDR1 LGHNT and CDR2 FRNRAP. The CDR3 is 17 residues long. V lost 3 bases, J lost 3 bases, and 18 bases lay in between. The CDR3 DNA follows: TGTGCTAGTGGTTTTTCCAGGGGGGACAATTACTACAATGAGCAGTTCTTC. Amino acids: CASGFSRGDNYYNEQFF.

This clonotype appeared a few times. The chain joins TRBV6-5 to TRBJ1-2; D is undetermined. Per germline, CDR1 MNHEY and CDR2 SVGAGI. The V gene lost 2 bases and the J gene lost 8 bases, with 18 bases spanning the gap. This CDR3 is 15 amino acids long. The CDR3 protein is CASSYHRQDEWGYTF. DNA of the CDR3: TGTGCCAGCAGTTACCATCGGCAGGATGAGTGGGGCTACACCTTC.

The chain recombines TRBV12-3 or TRBV12-4 with TRBJ2-1; D not certain. The CDR3 spans 13 residues. The V and J ends lost 8 bases and 4 bases respectively, with 12 bases between them. CDR3 DNA sequence: TGTGCCAGCGCTTTGACTGCATACAATGAGCAGTTCTTC. Translated: CASALTAYNEQFF.

This clonotype was seen just once. The CDR3 spells CASNPTGEPQHF. As DNA, the CDR3 is TGTGCCAGCAACCCGACAGGAGAGCCCCAGCATTTT. The rearrangement uses TRBV2 and TRBJ1-5; maybe TRBD1 (6 bases). CDR1 and CDR2 from the germline V gene are SNHLY and FYNNEI. The CDR3 extends over 12 amino acids. Trimming stripped 7 bases from V and 8 bases from J, with 12 bases between.

CDR3 sequence reads: CASSPNKSYGYTF. The CDR3 DNA sequence: TGTGCCAGCAGCCCTAACAAGAGCTATGGCTACACCTTC. The chain combines TRBV6-5 with TRBJ1-2; D is unclear. This CDR3 has 13 amino acids. Trimming took 6 bases from V and 4 from J, leaving 12 bases between them. Germline-derived CDR1 and CDR2 are MNHEY and SVGAGI.

There are a few counts of this clonotype. V usage is TRBV5-1 and J usage is TRBJ2-7; maybe TRBD1 (6 bases). Germline values: CDR1 SGHRS, CDR2 YFSETQ. This CDR3 contains 15 residues. V was shortened by 3 bases and J by 0 bases, with 13 bases between the two germline ends. For the CDR3, the DNA is TGCGCCAGCAGCTCTTGGACAGAGAGCTCCTACGAGCAGTACTTC. Translation: CASSSWTESSYEQYF.

CDR3 in amino acids: CASRLQGREQYF. Here the CDR3 DNA reads TGTGCCAGCAGGTTACAGGGGAGGGAGCAGTACTTC. The V gene is TRBV27, the J gene TRBJ2-7, with D possibly TRBD1 on 7 matching bases. The CDR3 loop spans 12 amino acids. Trimming took 6 bases from V and 7 from J, leaving 13 bases between them. Germline lookup yields CDR1 MNHEY and CDR2 SMNVEV (reference sequence).

This chain uses TRBV10-2 with TRBJ2-3; 10 nucleotides align to TRBD1. The CDR3 has 15 residues. Unmatched junction bases numbered 11, after V lost 10 bases and J lost 4 bases. Germline V lookup: CDR1 WSHSY, CDR2 SAAADI. The CDR3 reads CAIRGPGQGSDTQYF. Here the CDR3 DNA reads TGCGCCATCCGAGGGCCGGGACAGGGGTCAGATACGCAGTATTTT.

This chain joins TRBV20-1 and TRBJ1-5, with a possible D match to TRBD1 (5 bases). Germline CDR1 DFQATT, CDR2 SNEGSKA (reference sequence). The V end was cut by 5 bases, the J end by 6 bases, with 17 bases between. CDR3 size: 14 residues. The CDR3 sequence: CSAGGLGPTQPQHF. The CDR3 nucleotides are TGCAGTGCTGGAGGGTTGGGACCGACTCAGCCCCAGCATTTT.

The V call is TRBV5-1, the J call TRBJ2-3, with 10 bases aligning to TRBD2. The CDR3 has 16 residues. Germline CDR1 SGHRS, CDR2 YFSETQ. The ends lost 0 bases at V and 7 bases at J; junction bases unmatched: 8. CDR3 loop: CASSLGSSGSRNTQYF. In nucleotides, the CDR3 is TGCGCCAGCAGCTTGGGCTCTAGCGGGAGTAGAAATACGCAGTATTTT.

The rearrangement joins TRBV11-3 to TRBJ1-5; D is unclear. Germline values: CDR1 SGHNT, CDR2 YENEEA. The CDR3 has 13 amino acids. V shed 3 bases and J shed 4 bases, with 7 bases lying between them. This chain's CDR3 is CASSFLYNQPQHF. CDR3 nucleotide sequence: TGTGCCAGCAGCTTCTTATATAATCAGCCCCAGCATTTT.

V usage is TRBV5-1 and J usage is TRBJ2-7; perhaps TRBD1 as D (6 bases). This CDR3 region has 17 residues. The V gene's germline CDR1 is SGHRS and CDR2 YFSETQ. The V end lost 1 base, the J end lost 3 bases, and 20 bases lay between the germline ends. For the CDR3, the DNA is TGCGCCAGCAGCTTGTTCCCCACAGGGTCAAGTATCTACGAGCAGTACTTC. Protein: CASSLFPTGSSIYEQYF.

V gene TRBV5-1 combines with J gene TRBJ2-7; the D is unclear. Between the trimmed V and J ends, which lost 9 bases and 5 bases, there was a span of 15 bases. Germline values: CDR1 SGHRS, CDR2 YFSETQ. This CDR3 contains 12 residues. CDR3 in DNA: TGCGCCACCGGTCGTACGTGGGACGAGCAGTACTTC. Protein: CATGRTWDEQYF.

This rearrangement joins TRBV6-1 to TRBJ1-4; D gene uncertain. Trimming shortened V by 7 bases and J by 0 bases, and 9 bases separated the two germline ends. The CDR3 is 14 residues long. Per germline, CDR1 MNHNS and CDR2 SASEGT. The CDR3 region is CASNGYATNEKLFF. The CDR3 DNA reads as TGTGCCAGCAATGGGTATGCAACTAATGAAAAACTGTTTTTT.

In this sample, this clonotype turned up a few times. J is TRBJ1-5 and V is TRBV10-3; a weak D match, TRBD1 (6 bases). Germline V CDR1 and CDR2: ENHRY, SYGVKD. This CDR3 region has 13 residues. V lost 4 bases and J lost 9, with 13 bases in between. CDR3 DNA sequence: TGTGCCATCAGTGCGGACAGCGATCGGCCCCAGCATTTT. This translates into CAISADSDRPQHF.

This rearrangement joins TRBV3-1 to TRBJ1-5, with a weak D call TRBD1 (5 bases). Per the germline V gene, CDR1 is LGHDT and CDR2 is YNNKEL (reference sequence). Trimming cost V 3 bases and J 9 bases, with 9 bases left between them. The CDR3 extends over 12 amino acids. CDR3 DNA: TGTGCCAGCAGCCACGCGGGGCGGCCCCAGCATTTT. This translates into CASSHAGRPQHF.

The chain has TRBV6-5 and TRBJ1-6, with TRBD1 identical over 11 bases. Germline CDR1 is MNHEY and CDR2 is SVGAGI. The CDR3 length is 16 residues. V lost 2 bases and J lost 6; bases outside the gene matches: 3. In DNA form, the CDR3 reads TGTGCCAGCAGTTACGACGGACAGGGGGCTAATTCACCCCTCCACTTT. This translates into CASSYDGQGANSPLHF.

The chain carries TRBV3-1 and TRBJ2-1, with a weak D call TRBD1 (6 bases). This CDR3 has 12 amino acids. In germline, CDR1 is LGHDT, CDR2 YNNKEL (reference sequence). The V end was cut by 1 base, the J end by 10 bases, with 8 bases between. The DNA for the CDR3 is TGTGCCAGCAGCCAAGCGCAGGGGGAGCAGTTCTTC. Translating gives CASSQAQGEQFF.

V is TRBV6-1 and J is TRBJ2-5; D is perhaps TRBD1 (8 bases). V gave up 2 bases and J gave up 2 bases, with 12 bases separating them. The CDR3 runs 15 residues. The V gene's germline CDR1 is MNHNS and CDR2 SASEGT. Here the CDR3 reads CASSELQGGQETQYF. CDR3 coding DNA: TGTGCCAGCAGTGAATTACAGGGGGGGCAAGAGACCCAGTACTTC.

The chain has TRBV6-1 and TRBJ2-1; the D is unclear. The V and J ends lost 0 bases and 11 bases respectively, with 5 bases between them. Germline-derived CDR1 and CDR2 are MNHNS and SASEGT. This CDR3 is 11 amino acids long. The CDR3 nucleotides are TGTGCCAGCAGTGAAGCCCCAAAGCAGTTCTTC. It translates to CASSEAPKQFF.

This clonotype has only one observation. This clone may be a read error of a much larger clone one base away. The chain carries TRBV4-1 and TRBJ2-3, with D unresolved. The CDR3 runs to 14 residues. Looked up from germline, CDR1 is MGHRA and CDR2 is YSYEKL. CDR3: CANSRDTGTDTQYF. For the CDR3, the DNA is TGCGCCAACAGCCGAGACACCGGCACAGATACGCAGTATTTT.